Following are 30 T cell receptor beta chains from one sample sequenced in a study of shared clonotypes between healthy human individuals. Sequencing was performed with immunoSEQ multiplex PCR; in TCRdb, only in-frame clones are kept and a portion is missing. This table has a few million clones, over 85% appearing once. The specimen was naive CD4+ T cells sorted from blood. Described subset: CD45RA+ positively selected. The origin of the receptors is a man younger than 35 in good health.

V is TRBV9 and J is TRBJ2-3; D uncertain. The CDR3 is made up of 13 amino acids. Trimming cost V 4 bases and J 2 bases, with 8 bases left between them. Germline V lookup: CDR1 SGDLS, CDR2 YYNGEE. The CDR3 region has the DNA TGTGCCAGCAGCCCCCAAACCACAGATACGCAGTATTTT. Translated, it gives CASSPQTTDTQYF.

The rearrangement joins TRBV6-1 to TRBJ2-3, with D possibly TRBD2 on 6 matching bases. CDR1 and CDR2 (germline): MNHNS, SASEGT. V gave up 6 bases and J gave up 8 bases, with 21 bases separating them. The CDR3 has 15 amino acids. Here the CDR3 reads CASRLATGGLGTQYF. DNA of the CDR3: TGTGCCAGCAGGCTAGCGACCGGGGGATTGGGTACGCAGTATTTT.

J is TRBJ1-1 and V is TRBV7-8; D remains unclear. The V and J ends lost 4 bases and 2 bases respectively, with 14 bases between them. CDR3 size: 15 residues. CDR1 is SGHVS and CDR2 is FQNEAQ in the germline V gene. CDR3: CASSYDSWGNTEAFF. The CDR3 DNA follows: TGTGCCAGCAGCTACGACTCATGGGGTAACACTGAAGCTTTCTTT.

The table lists this clone with a count of one. The rearrangement uses TRBV6-6 and TRBJ2-5; D remains ambiguous. Germline assignment: CDR1 MNHNY and CDR2 SVGAGI (reference sequence). With 1 base removed from V and 4 bases from J, the gap between germline ends came to 10 bases. The CDR3 length is 14 residues. CDR3 sequence: CASSYLEALETQYF. In nucleotides, the CDR3 is TGTGCCAGCAGTTACTTAGAGGCCCTAGAGACCCAGTACTTC.

The rearrangement links TRBV7-9 to TRBJ2-3; TRBD2 matches 12 bases. Trimming cost V 1 base and J 6 bases; bases outside gene matches: 5. This CDR3 contains 16 residues. From germline, CDR1 is SEHNR and CDR2 FQNEAQ (reference sequence). Written as DNA, the CDR3 is TGTGCCAGCAGCTTAGGGCCTAGCGGGGGGGCGGATACGCAGTATTTT. It codes for CASSLGPSGGADTQYF.

The chain uses TRBV9 and TRBJ2-1; 8 bases agree with TRBD2. The CDR3 is made up of 15 amino acids. Trimming took 4 bases from V and 9 from J; bases not matched to a gene: 12. In germline, CDR1 is SGDLS, CDR2 YYNGEE. The CDR3 protein is CASSLLASGLIEQFF. CDR3 nucleotides: TGTGCCAGCAGCCTACTGGCTAGCGGGTTGATTGAGCAGTTCTTC.

The chain combines TRBV15 with TRBJ2-7; D may correspond to TRBD1 or TRBD2 (5 bases each). Deletions cut 0 bases from V and 9 bases from J, with 12 bases between. Germline CDR1 and CDR2: LNHNV and YYDKDF (reference sequence). This CDR3 is 13 amino acids long. In nucleotides, the CDR3 is TGTGCCACCAGCAGAGAGAGGGGCCCACGGCAGTACTTC. This sequence encodes CATSRERGPRQYF.

V and J are TRBV2 and TRBJ1-5; 7 bases are a match to TRBD1. From germline, CDR1 is SNHLY and CDR2 FYNNEI. The ends lost 10 bases at V and 6 bases at J; junction bases unmatched: 9. The length of the CDR3 is 13 residues. The CDR3 nucleotides read TGTGCCACCCGACAGGGTTCGGGTCAGCCCCAGCATTTT. Residues: CATRQGSGQPQHF.

This chain links TRBV30 with TRBJ1-3; D is undetermined. Trimming cost V 0 bases and J 0 bases, with 9 bases left between them. The CDR3 is 15 residues long. CDR1 is GTSNPN and CDR2 is SVGIG in the germline V gene (reference sequence). CDR3 protein: CAWSVVATSGNTIYF. The CDR3 coding sequence is TGTGCCTGGAGTGTTGTGGCAACCTCTGGAAACACCATATATTTT. The entire variable domain, with the rest obtained from reference TRBV30 and TRBJ1-3, is as follows: SQTIHQWPATLVQPVGSPLSLECTVEGTSNPNLYWYRQAAGRGLQLLFYSVGIGQISSEVPQNLSASRPQDRQFILSSKKLLLSDSGFYLCAWSVVATSGNTIYFGEGSWLTVV.

V is TRBV10-3 and J is TRBJ2-5; TRBD1 matches at 8 bases. The J call is doubtful: the DNA matches TRBJ2-7 better. Germline V gene data show CDR1 as ENHRY and CDR2 as SYGVKD. This CDR3 comprises 13 residues. DNA for the CDR3: TGTGCCATCAGCGGACAGGGTGCCCACGAGCAGTACTTC. Translated: CAISGQGAHEQYF.

J is TRBJ2-5 and V is TRBV10-3, with 8 bases lining up with TRBD1. Gene TRBJ2-7 matches the end of the DNA better, so the J call may be wrong. This CDR3 region has 14 residues. CDR1 is ENHRY and CDR2 is SYGVKD in the germline V gene. In nucleotides, the CDR3 is TGTGCCACCTCGACAGGGGCCTACTCCTACGAGCAGTACTTC. Translating gives CATSTGAYSYEQYF.

As regards this clone: This sample also contains other DNA sequences that code for the same CDR3. This sequence joins TRBV9 and TRBJ2-7; 7 bases are shared with TRBD2. Germline CDR1 reads SGDLS; CDR2 reads YYNGEE. With V trimmed by 2 bases and J by 0 bases, 5 bases remained unmatched. There are 15 residues in the CDR3. This CDR3 reads CASSVGGGNSYEQYF. DNA of the CDR3: TGTGCCAGCAGCGTGGGCGGGGGAAACTCCTACGAGCAGTACTTC.

The V gene is TRBV7-2, the J gene TRBJ2-7; D unclear. Trimming cost V 4 bases and J 7 bases, with 17 bases left between them. The CDR3 covers 14 residues. Germline V CDR1 and CDR2: SGHTA, FQGNSA. The CDR3 DNA follows: TGTGCCAGCAGCTCCCCTAGTACCCCCGGGGAGCAGTACTTC. It specifies CASSSPSTPGEQYF. The full variable domain, rest sourced from reference TRBV7-2 and TRBJ2-7, is GAGVSQSPSNKVTEKGKDVELRCDPISGHTALYWYRQSLGQGLEFLIYFQGNSAPDKSGLPSDRFSAERTGGSVSTLTIQRTQQEDSAVYLCASSSPSTPGEQYFGPGTRLTVT.

The V and J genes are TRBV25-1 and TRBJ2-5, with 8 positions matching TRBD2. Germline CDR1 is MGHDK and CDR2 is SYGVNS. The CDR3 runs to 16 residues. With V trimmed by 4 bases and J by 5 bases, 12 bases remained unmatched. The CDR3 nucleotides are TGTGCCAGCAGTGGGACGCTCCCGGGGGGGCAGGAGACCCAGTACTTC. This gives the protein CASSGTLPGGQETQYF.

V usage is TRBV30 and J usage is TRBJ1-5; the D is unclear. The germline gives CDR1 GTSNPN, CDR2 SVGIG (reference sequence). The CDR3 loop spans 13 amino acids. V dropped 2 bases and J dropped 3 bases, with 8 bases sitting between them. Written as DNA, the CDR3 is TGTGCCTGGAGTATTAGTCACAATCAGCCCCAGCATTTT. Translating gives CAWSISHNQPQHF. The full variable domain, in which reference TRBV30 and TRBJ1-5 provide the parts outside the CDR3, is SQTIHQWPATLVQPVGSPLSLECTVEGTSNPNLYWYRQAAGRGLQLLFYSVGIGQISSEVPQNLSASRPQDRQFILSSKKLLLSDSGFYLCAWSISHNQPQHFGDGTRLSIL.

The chain has TRBV4-2 and TRBJ2-5; 11 bases line up with TRBD2. The germline gives CDR1 LGHNA, CDR2 YNFKEQ. J gave up 2 bases and V 0 bases, and 2 bases lay outside the gene matches. This CDR3 is built from 16 residues. Written as DNA, the CDR3 is TGTGCCAGCAGCCAAGAGGCTAGCGGGGGGCAAGAGACCCAGTACTTC. Amino acid sequence: CASSQEASGGQETQYF.

This clone was detected only a few times. V is TRBV6-1 and J is TRBJ1-3; TRBD1 might be the D (6 bases). Trimming pared 2 bases from V and 4 bases from J, leaving 9 bases between. The CDR3 extends over 14 amino acids. Germline V CDR1 and CDR2: MNHNS, SASEGT. The CDR3 reads CASSETGMGNTIYF. The CDR3, as DNA: TGTGCCAGCAGTGAAACAGGGATGGGAAACACCATATATTTT.

About this clone itself: At the DNA level, this CDR3 is encoded by other sequences in the same sample as well. The chain carries TRBV7-3 and TRBJ2-5, with TRBD1 as a possible D gene (5 bases). V dropped 5 bases and J dropped 2 bases, with 9 bases sitting between them. CDR1 is SGHTA, CDR2 FQGTGA, per germline. This CDR3 has 13 amino acids. CDR3 amino acids: CASSRTTQETQYF. The CDR3, as DNA: TGTGCCAGCAGCCGGACAACTCAAGAGACCCAGTACTTC. The full variable domain, rest sourced from reference TRBV7-3 and TRBJ2-5, is GAGVSQTPSNKVTEKGKYVELRCDPISGHTALYWYRQSLGQGPEFLIYFQGTGAADDSGLPNDRFFAVRPEGSVSTLKIQRTERGDSAVYLCASSRTTQETQYFGPGTRLLVL.

A single count supports this clone. The rearrangement joins TRBV2 to TRBJ1-6; perhaps TRBD1 as D (5 bases). V lost 8 bases, J lost 2 bases, and 19 bases lay in between. Germline V lookup: CDR1 SNHLY, CDR2 FYNNEI. The CDR3 has 17 residues. The CDR3 DNA is TGTGCCAGCGGGACTGGAGCCGGGGTTACCTATAATTCACCCCTCCACTTT. This gives the protein CASGTGAGVTYNSPLHF.

The chain has TRBV11-3 and TRBJ2-1; 11 positions agree with TRBD2. The CDR3 has 15 residues. Germline trimming cut 3 bases from V and 8 bases from J; bases unmatched to any gene: 6. CDR1 and CDR2 (germline): SGHNT, YENEEA. In nucleotides, the CDR3 is TGTGCCAGCAGCTTTACCGGGACTAGCGGATATGAGCAGTTCTTC. It codes for CASSFTGTSGYEQFF.

V usage is TRBV6-4 and J usage is TRBJ2-1; 11 bases match TRBD2. V lost 4 bases and J lost 4; bases outside the gene matches: 9. The CDR3 is 17 residues long. CDR1 is MRHNA, CDR2 SNTAGT, per germline. This CDR3 is CASSVNLAGGPYNEQFF. Written as DNA, the CDR3 is TGTGCCAGCAGTGTTAATTTAGCGGGAGGGCCTTACAATGAGCAGTTCTTC.

The chain has TRBV19 and TRBJ1-2, with unresolved D. The V end was cut by 0 bases, the J end by 10 bases, with 15 bases between. The germline V gene encodes CDR1 LNHDA and CDR2 SQIVND (reference sequence). The CDR3 runs 14 residues. For the CDR3, the DNA is TGTGCCAGTAGTATAGATCCCGCTCGGACCGTCTACACCTTC. This gives the protein CASSIDPARTVYTF.

The V gene is TRBV5-4, the J gene TRBJ1-2; D perhaps matches TRBD1 (6 bases). V was shortened by 6 bases and J by 3 bases, with 15 bases between the two germline ends. Germline CDR1 is SGHNT and CDR2 is YYREEE (reference sequence). This CDR3 is built from 14 residues. CDR3 DNA sequence: TGTGCCAGCAACTATTTTTACAGGGACTATGGCTACACCTTC. As protein: CASNYFYRDYGYTF.

The chain combines TRBV6-5 with TRBJ2-7, with 10 bases lining up with TRBD1. Germline lookup yields CDR1 MNHEY and CDR2 SVGAGI. The V gene end was trimmed by 6 bases and the J gene end by 6 bases; junction bases not matched to a gene: 8. CDR3 length equals 14 residues. In nucleotides, the CDR3 is TGTGCCAGCAGCCGGGACAGGGGAGGCGCCGAGCAGTACTTC. Amino acid sequence: CASSRDRGGAEQYF.

V gene TRBV4-1 combines with J gene TRBJ2-1; D is unclear. Per the germline V gene, CDR1 is MGHRA and CDR2 is YSYEKL. V was clipped by 0 bases and J by 4 bases, with 13 bases between them. The CDR3 sequence is 16 residues long. Written as DNA, the CDR3 is TGCGCCAGCAGCCAAGATGTACGATGGGGATACAATGAGCAGTTCTTC. This sequence encodes CASSQDVRWGYNEQFF.

The chain links TRBV19 to TRBJ1-2; TRBD1 matches 7 bases. Germline lookup yields CDR1 LNHDA and CDR2 SQIVND (reference sequence). This CDR3 contains 14 residues. Germline trimming cut 6 bases from V and 6 bases from J; bases unmatched to any gene: 10. The CDR3 loop is CASSNGQDKDGYTF. The CDR3 DNA sequence: TGTGCCAGTAGCAACGGACAGGACAAGGATGGCTACACCTTC.

The J gene is TRBJ2-7, the V gene TRBV12-5; D might be TRBD2 (6 bases). Trimming shortened V by 1 base and J by 0 bases, and 13 bases separated the two germline ends. Germline V lookup: CDR1 LGHNT, CDR2 FRNRAP. There are 16 residues in the CDR3. This chain's CDR3 is CASGLGLAPLSYEQYF. For the CDR3, the DNA is TGTGCTAGTGGTTTGGGGCTAGCGCCTCTCTCCTACGAGCAGTACTTC.

V and J are TRBV9 and TRBJ2-5, with 13 bases identical to TRBD2. The CDR3 is 15 amino acids. V lost 2 bases and J lost 4; bases outside the gene matches: 2. Germline CDR1 and CDR2: SGDLS and YYNGEE. CDR3 DNA sequence: TGTGCCAGCAGCGTGGGACTAGCGGGGCGAGAGACCCAGTACTTC. This translates into CASSVGLAGRETQYF.

The chain couples TRBV6-1 to TRBJ2-5; D is undetermined. CDR3 length equals 15 residues. The germline V gene encodes CDR1 MNHNS and CDR2 SASEGT. The ends were cut back, 1 base at V and 2 bases at J, with 11 bases in the middle. Here the CDR3 reads CASSEGVLVQETQYF. CDR3 sequence (DNA): TGTGCCAGCAGTGAAGGCGTCCTTGTACAAGAGACCCAGTACTTC.

The chain links TRBV5-6 to TRBJ2-3, with 12 bases identical to TRBD2. This CDR3 is 16 amino acids long. The J segment lost 5 bases and the V segment lost 0 bases, leaving 4 bases of the junction unmatched. CDR1 SGHDT and CDR2 YYEEEE come from the germline V gene. The chain's CDR3 is CASSLGLAGVLDTQYF. The CDR3 DNA follows: TGTGCCAGCAGCTTGGGACTAGCGGGAGTTCTAGATACGCAGTATTTT.